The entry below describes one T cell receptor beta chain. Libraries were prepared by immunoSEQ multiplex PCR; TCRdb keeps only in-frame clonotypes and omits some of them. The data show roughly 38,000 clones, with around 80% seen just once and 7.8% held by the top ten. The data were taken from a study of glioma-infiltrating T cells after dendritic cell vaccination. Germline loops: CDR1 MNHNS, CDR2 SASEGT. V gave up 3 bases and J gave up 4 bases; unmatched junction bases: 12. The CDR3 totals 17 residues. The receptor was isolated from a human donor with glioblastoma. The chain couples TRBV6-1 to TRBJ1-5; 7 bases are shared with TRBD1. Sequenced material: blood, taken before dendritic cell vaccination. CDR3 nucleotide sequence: TGTGCCAGCAGTGATGGACAGGCACAGGCCAATAATCAGCCCCAGCATTTT. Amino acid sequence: CASSDGQAQANNQPQHF.